The 6 T cell receptor beta chains given below trace back to one sample, sequenced in a study of T-cell memory formation after mild COVID-19. TCRdb re-analysed the 5' RACE reads in MiXCR, keeping a single row per CDR3 protein. The sample includes around 340,000 distinct CDR3 sequences, 20% to 25% of them seen just once. Input material: PBMCs or a T cell subset sorted from them (not recorded which). These receptor sequences come from an adult woman who had mild COVID-19 (a few samples of this study predate the infection). Cell type and time point are not known.

This clonotype occurred a few times. This chain joins TRBV4-1 and TRBJ2-7; 10 bases are a match to TRBD1. Germline trimming cut 5 bases from V and 3 bases from J; bases unmatched to any gene: 7. The length of the CDR3 is 15 residues. The germline gives CDR1 MGHRA, CDR2 YSYEKL. The CDR3 reads CASSTTGTGVYEQYF. For the CDR3, the DNA is TGCGCCAGCAGCACAACCGGGACAGGGGTCTACGAGCAGTACTTC.

The V call is TRBV7-6, the J call TRBJ2-3; 8 positions agree with TRBD2. Germline CDR1 SGHVS, CDR2 FNYEAQ. Germline trimming cut 4 bases from V and 1 base from J; bases unmatched to any gene: 7. The CDR3 length is 16 residues. The DNA of the CDR3 is TGTGCCAGCAGCTCCCTGACAGCGGGGGGCACAGATACGCAGTATTTT. Protein product: CASSSLTAGGTDTQYF.

V is TRBV13 and J is TRBJ2-7, with D perhaps matching TRBD2 (5 bases). This CDR3 spans 14 amino acids. Deletions cut 3 bases from V and 9 bases from J, with 18 bases between. Per the germline V gene, CDR1 is PRHDT and CDR2 is FYEKMQ (reference sequence). The CDR3 bases are TGTGCCAGCAGCTTCTTGGGAGAGGACCCTTTGCAGTACTTC. Protein product: CASSFLGEDPLQYF.

This clonotype was observed a handful of times. This sequence joins TRBV6-5 and TRBJ2-2; perhaps TRBD1 as D (5 bases). Germline CDR1 MNHEY, CDR2 SVGAGI. The V and J ends lost 0 bases and 4 bases respectively, with 9 bases between them. CDR3 size: 15 residues. The CDR3 protein is CASSYSRTSTGELFF. The CDR3 nucleotides are TGTGCCAGCAGTTACTCGCGGACATCCACCGGGGAGCTGTTTTTT.

The chain employs TRBV11-3 and TRBJ2-1, with 10 bases identical to TRBD1. The CDR3 consists of 13 residues. CDR1 is SGHNT and CDR2 is YENEEA in the germline V gene. The trim removed 7 bases at V and 7 bases at J, leaving 4 bases unmatched. Here the CDR3 reads CASTRQGANEQFF. As DNA, the CDR3 is TGTGCCAGCACCCGACAGGGGGCGAATGAGCAGTTCTTC.

CDR3 in DNA: TGTGCCAGCAGTTTCGGACGCAATCGGAAAGAGACCCAGTACTTC. Protein: CASSFGRNRKETQYF. The chain uses TRBV6-5 and TRBJ2-5; D unresolved. Germline lookup yields CDR1 MNHEY and CDR2 SVGAGI. The CDR3 covers 15 residues. V lost 4 bases to trimming and J lost 3 bases, with 15 bases between them.